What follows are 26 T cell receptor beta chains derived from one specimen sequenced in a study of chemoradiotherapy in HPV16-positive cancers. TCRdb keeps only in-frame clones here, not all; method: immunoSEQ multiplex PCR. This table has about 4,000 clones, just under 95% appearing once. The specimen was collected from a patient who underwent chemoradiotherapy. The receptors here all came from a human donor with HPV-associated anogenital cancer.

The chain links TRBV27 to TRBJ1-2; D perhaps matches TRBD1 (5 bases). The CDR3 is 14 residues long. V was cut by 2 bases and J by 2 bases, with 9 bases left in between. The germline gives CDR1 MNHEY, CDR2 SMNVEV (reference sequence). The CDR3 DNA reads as TGTGCCAGCAGTTTAACCCACAGGAACTATGGCTACACCTTC. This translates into CASSLTHRNYGYTF.

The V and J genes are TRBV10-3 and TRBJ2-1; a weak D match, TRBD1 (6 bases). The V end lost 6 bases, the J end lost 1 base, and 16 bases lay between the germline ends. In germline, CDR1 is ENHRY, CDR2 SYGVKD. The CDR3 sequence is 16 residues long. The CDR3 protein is CAIRDPTQGSYNEQFF. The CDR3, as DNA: TGTGCCATCAGGGACCCTACTCAGGGGTCCTACAATGAGCAGTTCTTC.

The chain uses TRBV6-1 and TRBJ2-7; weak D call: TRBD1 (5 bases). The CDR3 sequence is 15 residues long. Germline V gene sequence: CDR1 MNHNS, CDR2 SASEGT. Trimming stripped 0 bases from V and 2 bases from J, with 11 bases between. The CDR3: CASSEAGRAAYEQYF. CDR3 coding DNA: TGTGCCAGCAGTGAAGCTGGCAGGGCCGCCTACGAGCAGTACTTC.

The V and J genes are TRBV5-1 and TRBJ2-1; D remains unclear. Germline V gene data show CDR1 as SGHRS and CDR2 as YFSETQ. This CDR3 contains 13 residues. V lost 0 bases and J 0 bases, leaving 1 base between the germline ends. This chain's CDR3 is CASSLGSYNEQFF. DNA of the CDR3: TGCGCCAGCAGCTTGGGCTCCTACAATGAGCAGTTCTTC. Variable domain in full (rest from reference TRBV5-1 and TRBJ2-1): KAGVTQTPRYLIKTRGQQVTLSCSPISGHRSVSWYQQTPGQGLQFLFEYFSETQRNKGNFPGRFSGRQFSNSRSEMNVSTLELGDSALYLCASSLGSYNEQFFGPGTRLTVL.

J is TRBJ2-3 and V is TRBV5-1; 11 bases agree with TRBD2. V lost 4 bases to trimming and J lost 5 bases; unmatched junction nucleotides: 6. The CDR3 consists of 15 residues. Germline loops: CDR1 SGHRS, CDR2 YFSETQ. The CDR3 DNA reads TGCGCCAGCAGCGCACTAGCGGGAGTTATAGATACGCAGTATTTT. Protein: CASSALAGVIDTQYF. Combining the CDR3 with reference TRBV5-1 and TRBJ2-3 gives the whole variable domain KAGVTQTPRYLIKTRGQQVTLSCSPISGHRSVSWYQQTPGQGLQFLFEYFSETQRNKGNFPGRFSGRQFSNSRSEMNVSTLELGDSALYLCASSALAGVIDTQYFGPGTRLTVL.

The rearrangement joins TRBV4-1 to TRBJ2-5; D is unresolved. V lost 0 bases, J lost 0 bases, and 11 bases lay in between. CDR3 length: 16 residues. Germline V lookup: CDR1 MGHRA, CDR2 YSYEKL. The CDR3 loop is CASSQDGWADQETQYF. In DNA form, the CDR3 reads TGCGCCAGCAGCCAAGATGGTTGGGCAGACCAAGAGACCCAGTACTTC.

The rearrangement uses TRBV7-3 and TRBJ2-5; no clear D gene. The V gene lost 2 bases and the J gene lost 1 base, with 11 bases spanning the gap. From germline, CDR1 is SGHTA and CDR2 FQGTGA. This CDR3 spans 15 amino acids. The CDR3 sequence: CASSLLGRIQETQYF. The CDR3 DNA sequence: TGTGCCAGCAGCTTACTCGGACGGATCCAAGAGACCCAGTACTTC.

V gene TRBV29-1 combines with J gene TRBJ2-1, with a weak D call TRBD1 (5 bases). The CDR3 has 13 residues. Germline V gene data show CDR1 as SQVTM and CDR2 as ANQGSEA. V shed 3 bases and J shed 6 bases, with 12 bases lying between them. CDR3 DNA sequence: TGCAGCGTTGATCGACACCAGGGCAATGAGCAGTTCTTC. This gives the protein CSVDRHQGNEQFF.

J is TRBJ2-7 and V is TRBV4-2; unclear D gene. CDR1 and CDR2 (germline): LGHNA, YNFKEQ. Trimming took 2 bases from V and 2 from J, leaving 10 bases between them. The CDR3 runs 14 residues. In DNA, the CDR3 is TGTGCCAGCAGCCAACGTGTTCCCGCCTACGAGCAGTACTTC. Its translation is CASSQRVPAYEQYF.

CDR3 DNA: TGTGCCATCAGCGACGACCTGAAGCAGGGTGGGGGCTACACCTTC. It translates to CAISDDLKQGGGYTF. The chain joins TRBV10-3 to TRBJ1-2; D possibly corresponds to TRBD1 (5 bases). Germline V lookup: CDR1 ENHRY, CDR2 SYGVKD. V lost 6 bases, J lost 8 bases, and 22 bases lay in between. CDR3 length equals 15 residues.

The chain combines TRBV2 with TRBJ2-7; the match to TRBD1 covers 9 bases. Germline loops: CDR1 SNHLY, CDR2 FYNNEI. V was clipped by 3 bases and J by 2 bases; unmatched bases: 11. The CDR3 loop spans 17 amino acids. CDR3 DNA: TGTGCCAGCAGTGACGGCTTCGGGACAGGGCCCACCTACGAGCAGTACTTC. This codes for CASSDGFGTGPTYEQYF.

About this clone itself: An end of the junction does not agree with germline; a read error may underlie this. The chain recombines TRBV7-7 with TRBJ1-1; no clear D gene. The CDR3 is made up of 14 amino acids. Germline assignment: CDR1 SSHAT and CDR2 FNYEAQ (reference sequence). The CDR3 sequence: CASSFSGGNTEAFF. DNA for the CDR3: TGTGCTAGCAGCTTTTCTGGCGGGAACACTGAAGCTTTCTTT. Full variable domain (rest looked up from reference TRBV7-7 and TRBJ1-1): GAGVSQSPRYKVTKRGQDVTLRCDPISSHATLYWYQQALGQGPEFLTYFNYEAQPDKSGLPSDRFSAERPEGSISTLTIQRTEQRDSAMYRCASSFSGGNTEAFFGQGTRLTVV.

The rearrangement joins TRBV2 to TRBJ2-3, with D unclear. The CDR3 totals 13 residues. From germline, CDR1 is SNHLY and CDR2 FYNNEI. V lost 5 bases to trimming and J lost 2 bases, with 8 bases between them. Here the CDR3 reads CASSPPFTDTQYF. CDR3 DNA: TGTGCCAGCAGTCCCCCCTTCACAGATACGCAGTATTTT.

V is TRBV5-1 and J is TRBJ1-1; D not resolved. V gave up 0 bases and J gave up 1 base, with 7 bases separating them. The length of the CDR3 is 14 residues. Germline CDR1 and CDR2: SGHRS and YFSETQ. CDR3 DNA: TGCGCCAGCAGCTTGGCACAGCCGAACACTGAAGCTTTCTTT. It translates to CASSLAQPNTEAFF.

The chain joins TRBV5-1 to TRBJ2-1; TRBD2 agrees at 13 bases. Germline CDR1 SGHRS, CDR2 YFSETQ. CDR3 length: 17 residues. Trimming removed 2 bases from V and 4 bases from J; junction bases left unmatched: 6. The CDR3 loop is CASSLTSGRARYNEQFF. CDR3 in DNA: TGCGCCAGCAGCTTAACTAGCGGGAGGGCCCGGTACAATGAGCAGTTCTTC.

The CDR3 loop reads CASAQTPNYGYTF. Written as DNA, the CDR3 is TGTGCCAGCGCCCAAACACCTAACTATGGCTACACCTTC. The rearrangement uses TRBV27 and TRBJ1-2; D not certain. Germline loops: CDR1 MNHEY, CDR2 SMNVEV (reference sequence). The CDR3 consists of 13 residues. With 8 bases removed from V and 0 bases from J, the gap between germline ends came to 10 bases.

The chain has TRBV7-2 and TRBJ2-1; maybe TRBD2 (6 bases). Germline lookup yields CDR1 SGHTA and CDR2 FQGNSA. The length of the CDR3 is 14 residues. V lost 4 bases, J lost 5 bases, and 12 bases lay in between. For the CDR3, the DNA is TGTGCCAGCAGCTACAGACTAGGTAACAATGAGCAGTTCTTC. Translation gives CASSYRLGNNEQFF.

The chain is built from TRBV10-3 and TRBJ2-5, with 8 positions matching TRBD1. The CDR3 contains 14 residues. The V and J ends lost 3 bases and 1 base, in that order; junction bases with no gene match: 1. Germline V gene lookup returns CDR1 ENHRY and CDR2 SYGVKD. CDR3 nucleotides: TGTGCCATCAGTGATGACAGGGGCCAAGAGACCCAGTACTTC. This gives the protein CAISDDRGQETQYF.

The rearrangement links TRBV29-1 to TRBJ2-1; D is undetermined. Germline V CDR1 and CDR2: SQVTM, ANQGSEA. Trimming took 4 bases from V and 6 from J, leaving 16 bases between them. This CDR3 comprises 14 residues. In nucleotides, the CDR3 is TGCAGCGTTGGGAAGGGCCCAAAAAGCAATGAGCAGTTCTTC. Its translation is CSVGKGPKSNEQFF.

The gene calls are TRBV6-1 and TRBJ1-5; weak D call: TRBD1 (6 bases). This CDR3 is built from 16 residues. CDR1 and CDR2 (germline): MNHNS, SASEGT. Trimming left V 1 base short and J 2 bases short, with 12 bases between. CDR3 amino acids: CASSEGDRRGNQPQHF. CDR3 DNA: TGTGCCAGCAGTGAAGGCGACAGGCGGGGCAATCAGCCCCAGCATTTT.

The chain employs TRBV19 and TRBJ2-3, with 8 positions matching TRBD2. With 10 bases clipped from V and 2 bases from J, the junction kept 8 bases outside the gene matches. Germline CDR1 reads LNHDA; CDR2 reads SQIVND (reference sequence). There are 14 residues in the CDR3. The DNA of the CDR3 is TGTGCCATCGGGGGGGGGCGATCCACAGATACGCAGTATTTT. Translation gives CAIGGGRSTDTQYF.

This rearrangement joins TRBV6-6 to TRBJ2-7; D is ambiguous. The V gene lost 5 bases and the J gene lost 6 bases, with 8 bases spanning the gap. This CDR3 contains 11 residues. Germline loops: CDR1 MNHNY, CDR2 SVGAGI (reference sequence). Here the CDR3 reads CASSRTPEQYF. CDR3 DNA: TGTGCCAGCAGTAGGACCCCCGAGCAGTACTTC.

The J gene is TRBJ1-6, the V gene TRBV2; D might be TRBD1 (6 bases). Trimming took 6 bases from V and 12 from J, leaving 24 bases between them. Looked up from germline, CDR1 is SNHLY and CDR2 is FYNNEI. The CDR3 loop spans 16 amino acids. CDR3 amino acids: CASREPGQLTWGPLHF. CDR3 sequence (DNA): TGTGCCAGCAGGGAGCCGGGACAACTAACTTGGGGACCCCTCCACTTT.

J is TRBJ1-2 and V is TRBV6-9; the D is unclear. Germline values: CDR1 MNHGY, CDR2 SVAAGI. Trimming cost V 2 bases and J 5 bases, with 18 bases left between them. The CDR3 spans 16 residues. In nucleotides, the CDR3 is TGTGCCAGCAGTTATAGGTGCATGGAGGTAAAGTATGGCTACACCTTC. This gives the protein CASSYRCMEVKYGYTF.

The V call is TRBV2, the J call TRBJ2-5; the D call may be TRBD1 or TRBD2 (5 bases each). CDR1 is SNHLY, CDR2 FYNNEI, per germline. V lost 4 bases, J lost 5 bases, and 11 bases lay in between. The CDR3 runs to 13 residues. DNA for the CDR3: TGTGCCAGCAGTGGAGGGGAGTGGGAGACCCAGTACTTC. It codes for CASSGGEWETQYF.

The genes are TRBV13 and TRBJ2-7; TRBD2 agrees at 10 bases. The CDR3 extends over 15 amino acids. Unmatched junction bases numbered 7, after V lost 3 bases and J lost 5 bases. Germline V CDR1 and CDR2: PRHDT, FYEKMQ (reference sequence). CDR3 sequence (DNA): TGTGCCAGCAGCTTGTCGCTAGCGGGAGTCCACGAGCAGTACTTC. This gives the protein CASSLSLAGVHEQYF.